This entry lists 27 T cell receptor beta chains sequenced from one sample in a study of spatial heterogeneity in lung cancer. Sample time point: sample taken at primary tumor resection. TCRs were sequenced from unsorted whole RNA of tumor, nontumor lung or PBMC. TCRdb re-analysed the 5' RACE reads in MiXCR, keeping a single row per CDR3 protein. The table includes approximately 11,000 distinct CDR3 sequences, approximately 6.2% detected once. Sample: normal lung tissue next to the tumor, taken at surgery. Every receptor here comes from a male donor with early-stage non-small cell lung cancer.

This clonotype was seen repeatedly, ten times or more. This beta chain was picked up by a library intended for alpha chains and is off target, so its count carries little meaning. The rearrangement joins TRBV19 to TRBJ2-7; 7 nucleotides match TRBD1. From germline, CDR1 is LNHDA and CDR2 SQIVND (reference sequence). The CDR3 consists of 15 residues. Losses at the gene ends were 5 bases for V and 1 base for J; bases not matched to a gene: 8. DNA of the CDR3: TGTGCCAGTAGTCCCGGGACAGCAAGATCCTACGAGCAGTACTTC. Translated: CASSPGTARSYEQYF.

There are many counts of this clonotype. This beta chain appears as a stray read in a library generated for alpha chains; its size is not informative. CDR3 nucleotides: TGTGCCAGCTCACCACACGAGGGGGCCTATGGCTACACCTTC. This gives the protein CASSPHEGAYGYTF. This chain links TRBV18 with TRBJ1-2; the match to TRBD1 covers 7 bases. Per the germline V gene, CDR1 is KGHSH and CDR2 is LQKENI. J lost 4 bases, V lost 1 base, and 3 bases had no gene match. The CDR3 covers 14 residues.

This clonotype was seen repeatedly, ten times or more. Because this beta chain is a stray read in a library intended to capture alpha chains, its abundance should not be given much weight. V and J are TRBV12-3 or TRBV12-4 and TRBJ1-1; D unresolved. CDR3 length: 11 residues. V lost 1 base, J lost 10 bases, and 7 bases lay in between. The CDR3 coding sequence is TGTGCCAGCAGTTTAGGCACGGGAGCTTTCTTT. Translating gives CASSLGTGAFF.

This clonotype was recorded many times. This beta chain is off target for a library built for alpha chains, so its abundance means little. The rearrangement uses TRBV12-3 or TRBV12-4 and TRBJ2-1; 10 bases map to TRBD2. The junction had 6 bases not matched to a gene; V was cut back by 5 bases and J by 8 bases. CDR3 length: 14 amino acids. The CDR3: CASSNSGRPHEQFF. The CDR3, as DNA: TGTGCCAGCAGTAATAGCGGGAGGCCCCATGAGCAGTTCTTC.

Note on this clonotype: This may come from a read error, since a much larger clone is one base off. This beta chain is an off-target read within a library intended for alpha chains, so its frequency means little. The V call is TRBV30, the J call TRBJ1-4; tentative D call: TRBD1 (5 bases). CDR1 GTSNPN and CDR2 SVGIG come from the germline V gene (reference sequence). This CDR3 is built from 13 residues. Between the trimmed V and J ends, which lost 4 bases and 5 bases, there was a span of 11 bases. CDR3 amino acids: CAWNQGLNEKLFF. CDR3 DNA sequence: TGTGCCTGGAACCAGGGTTTGAATGAAAAACTGTTTTTT.

This clonotype came up many times. This beta chain turned up in a library designed for alpha chains; as an off-target read, its abundance says little. The chain couples TRBV5-1 to TRBJ2-7, with a possible D match to TRBD2 (6 bases). The CDR3 extends over 13 amino acids. Trimming took off 3 bases at V and 9 bases at J, with 16 bases between the two ends. Germline CDR1 reads SGHRS; CDR2 reads YFSETQ. CDR3 nucleotides: TGCGCCAGCAGCTCCAACCGGGAGACCGCGCAGTACTTC. Translated: CASSSNRETAQYF.

In its sample, this clonotype was seen many times. In a library made to pick up alpha chains, this beta chain is a stray read with a size that means little. This chain joins TRBV2 and TRBJ1-1; perhaps TRBD1 as D (6 bases). Per germline, CDR1 SNHLY and CDR2 FYNNEI. The length of the CDR3 is 17 residues. The V end was cut by 3 bases, the J end by 5 bases, with 22 bases between. The CDR3 here is CASSEGTGRRIKTEAFF. The CDR3 DNA is TGTGCCAGCAGTGAGGGCACAGGGAGGCGCATAAAGACTGAAGCTTTCTTT.

This clonotype was observed many times. This beta chain was picked up by a library intended for alpha chains and is off target, so its count carries little meaning. The chain has TRBV28 and TRBJ2-7, with 7 bases matching TRBD1. Germline V gives CDR1 MDHEN, CDR2 SYDVKM. With 4 bases clipped from V and 0 bases from J, the junction kept 12 bases outside the gene matches. The CDR3 is made up of 17 amino acids. CDR3 residues: CASSSGRQGKDSYEQYF. CDR3 in DNA: TGTGCCAGCAGTTCAGGAAGACAGGGCAAAGACTCCTACGAGCAGTACTTC.

With respect to this clonotype: This beta chain is a stray sequence in a library constructed for alpha chains; its clone size is not meaningful. The V gene is TRBV7-2, the J gene TRBJ2-2, with D perhaps given as TRBD1 or TRBD2 (5 bases each). CDR3 size: 15 residues. The germline V gene encodes CDR1 SGHTA and CDR2 FQGNSA. Trimming took 5 bases from V and 1 from J, leaving 11 bases between them. The CDR3 coding sequence is TGTGCCAGCAGCCGCCGAGGGGAGAACACCGGGGAGCTGTTTTTT. Translated, it gives CASSRRGENTGELFF.

The table lists this clonotype with many counts. A library made for alpha chains picked up this beta chain off target, so its size means little. The chain couples TRBV6-5 to TRBJ2-2; no definite D call. Germline V CDR1 and CDR2: MNHEY, SVGAGI. Trimming left V 6 bases short and J 7 bases short, with 12 bases between. This CDR3 spans 13 amino acids. The CDR3 DNA sequence: TGTGCCAGCAGCCCCCGTGGGTACGGGGAGCTGTTTTTT. Translated, it gives CASSPRGYGELFF.

This clonotype was counted a few times. Since the library was made to target alpha chains, this beta chain is a stray read and its abundance is not meaningful. V and J are TRBV2 and TRBJ2-7; no reliable D call. The CDR3 runs 14 residues. The germline CDR1 and CDR2 sequences are SNHLY and FYNNEI. The V and J ends lost 2 bases and 0 bases respectively, with 8 bases between them. CDR3 sequence (DNA): TGTGCCAGCAGTGAACAACAGAGCTCCTACGAGCAGTACTTC. Translation: CASSEQQSSYEQYF.

This clonotype was counted ten times or more. This beta chain is an unintended read in a library built for alpha chains; its size means little. As DNA, the CDR3 is TGCGCCAGCAGCTTAGGACAGGGGGCAAGAGGCTACACCTTC. Translation: CASSLGQGARGYTF. This chain uses TRBV5-1 with TRBJ1-2; 11 positions match TRBD1. Germline CDR1 SGHRS, CDR2 YFSETQ. This CDR3 has 14 residues. J gave up 8 bases and V 2 bases, and 5 bases lay outside the gene matches.

This clonotype showed up many times. In a library made to pick up alpha chains, this beta chain is a stray read with a size that means little. This chain connects TRBV28 to TRBJ1-5; D not certain. V lost 8 bases to trimming and J lost 4 bases, with 18 bases between them. The CDR3 runs to 15 residues. Looked up from germline, CDR1 is MDHEN and CDR2 is SYDVKM. The CDR3 protein is CASGKVQEGNQPQHF. The CDR3 DNA follows: TGTGCCAGCGGAAAGGTGCAGGAGGGAAATCAGCCCCAGCATTTT.

This clonotype was counted ten times or more. A library made for alpha chains picked up this beta chain off target, so its size means little. The chain is built from TRBV5-1 and TRBJ2-3, with D maybe TRBD2 (5 bases). The germline V and J ends were trimmed by 0 bases and 1 base, with 12 bases remaining between them. This CDR3 has 16 amino acids. Looked up from germline, CDR1 is SGHRS and CDR2 is YFSETQ. In DNA form, the CDR3 reads TGCGCCAGCAGCTTGGGGAGCGCGGGCCGCACAGATACGCAGTATTTT. Translating it yields CASSLGSAGRTDTQYF. The variable domain in full, with the rest retrieved from reference TRBV5-1 and TRBJ2-3, is KAGVTQTPRYLIKTRGQQVTLSCSPISGHRSVSWYQQTPGQGLQFLFEYFSETQRNKGNFPGRFSGRQFSNSRSEMNVSTLELGDSALYLCASSLGSAGRTDTQYFGPGTRLTVL.

This clonotype is deemed medium-sized (0.01 to 0.1%). As an off-target read in a library built for alpha chains, this beta chain has a frequency of little significance. The rearrangement joins TRBV27 to TRBJ2-7; no clear D gene. Per germline, CDR1 MNHEY and CDR2 SMNVEV (reference sequence). Trimming pared 5 bases from V and 5 bases from J, leaving 13 bases between. The CDR3 has 13 residues. The DNA of the CDR3 is TGTGCCAGCAGTCCCCTACCGTTCAACGAGCAGTACTTC. Its protein is CASSPLPFNEQYF.

This clonotype has ten or more counts. This beta chain appears as a stray read in a library generated for alpha chains; its size is not informative. This chain connects TRBV27 to TRBJ2-2, with D unclear. The CDR3 runs to 11 residues. Trimming stripped 8 bases from V and 2 bases from J, with 3 bases between. The germline V gene has CDR1 MNHEY and CDR2 SMNVEV (reference sequence). CDR3 in DNA: TGTGCCAGCGGAAACACCGGGGAGCTGTTTTTT. Residues: CASGNTGELFF.

This clonotype was detected many times. This beta chain turned up in a library designed for alpha chains; as an off-target read, its abundance says little. This chain joins TRBV2 and TRBJ1-1; TRBD1 is a possible D gene (5 bases). Trimming removed 6 bases at V and 10 bases at J, with 15 bases between. Germline V gene data show CDR1 as SNHLY and CDR2 as FYNNEI. CDR3 length equals 12 residues. The CDR3 spells CASRGDFLRAFF. The CDR3 DNA reads TGTGCCAGCAGGGGGGACTTCTTAAGAGCTTTCTTT.

This clonotype has a count of ten or more. In a library made to pick up alpha chains, this beta chain is a stray read with a size that means little. The V gene is TRBV19, the J gene TRBJ2-6; 9 bases fit TRBD1. After removal of 5 bases from V and 4 bases from J, the junction contained 9 bases not matched to a gene. Germline V gives CDR1 LNHDA, CDR2 SQIVND (reference sequence). This CDR3 has 17 amino acids. The CDR3 is CASSPRDRASGANVLTF. DNA for the CDR3: TGTGCCAGTAGTCCCCGGGACAGGGCGTCAGGGGCCAACGTCCTGACTTTC.

A remark on this clonotype: This beta chain was picked up by a library intended for alpha chains and is off target, so its count carries little meaning. V gene TRBV12-3 or TRBV12-4 combines with J gene TRBJ1-5; D gene uncertain. There are 13 residues in the CDR3. V was cut by 5 bases and J by 2 bases, with 7 bases left in between. The CDR3, as DNA: TGTGCCAGCAGTACCCAGGGCAATCAGCCCCAGCATTTT. Its translation is CASSTQGNQPQHF.

This clonotype occurred many times. This beta chain lies outside the target of a library built for alpha chains; its clone size means little. The chain combines TRBV30 with TRBJ1-1; 8 nucleotides agree with TRBD1. V lost 5 bases, J lost 10 bases, and 9 bases stayed unmatched. Germline lookup yields CDR1 GTSNPN and CDR2 SVGIG (reference sequence). The CDR3 is 12 amino acids. The CDR3 loop is CAWVLGQVRAFF. For the CDR3, the DNA is TGTGCCTGGGTATTGGGACAGGTACGAGCTTTCTTT.

As to this clonotype: A much larger clonotype is one base distant, so this may be a read error. This beta chain turned up in a library designed for alpha chains; as an off-target read, its abundance says little. CDR3 amino acids: CASSLVGGLEDMQYF. In DNA, the CDR3 is TGTGCCAGCAGCTTAGTCGGGGGGTTGGAAGATATGCAGTATTTT. J is TRBJ2-3 and V is TRBV7-2; 7 nucleotides match TRBD2. Germline-derived CDR1 and CDR2 are SGHTA and FQGNSA. The length of the CDR3 is 15 residues.

This clonotype was counted at least ten times. This beta chain is a stray sequence in a library constructed for alpha chains; its clone size is not meaningful. This CDR3 reads CASSLQESTEAFF. DNA of the CDR3: TGTGCCAGCAGCTTACAGGAGAGCACTGAAGCTTTCTTT. The chain links TRBV7-6 to TRBJ1-1, with D unclear. Trimming took 2 bases from V and 4 from J, leaving 8 bases between them. Germline V gene sequence: CDR1 SGHVS, CDR2 FNYEAQ. This CDR3 contains 13 residues.

There are many counts of this clonotype. As an off-target read in a library built for alpha chains, this beta chain has a frequency of little significance. CDR3 loop: CASSENLGSLEQYF. The CDR3, as DNA: TGTGCCAGCAGTGAGAACCTAGGATCCCTTGAGCAGTACTTC. The V call is TRBV2, the J call TRBJ2-7; no reliable D call. Trimming pared 3 bases from V and 7 bases from J, leaving 16 bases between. CDR3 size: 14 residues. Per germline, CDR1 SNHLY and CDR2 FYNNEI. The whole variable domain, remainder taken from reference TRBV2 and TRBJ2-7, is EPEVTQTPSHQVTQMGQEVILRCVPISNHLYFYWYRQILGQKVEFLVSFYNNEISEKSEIFDDQFSVERPDGSNFTLKIRSTKLEDSAMYFCASSENLGSLEQYFGPGTRLTVT.

This clonotype has more than one count but fewer than ten. The library was built for alpha chains, so this beta chain is an off-target read and its size means little. The gene calls are TRBV3-1 and TRBJ1-1, with TRBD1 as a possible D gene (5 bases). The CDR3 totals 15 residues. Germline loops: CDR1 LGHDT, CDR2 YNNKEL (reference sequence). V lost 4 bases to trimming and J lost 3 bases, with 15 bases between them. CDR3 nucleotides: TGTGCCAGCAGCCTTAGTTCCAGGGTGGACACTGAAGCTTTCTTT. Protein sequence: CASSLSSRVDTEAFF.

Relative to its sample, this clonotype is medium-sized (0.01 to 0.1%). This beta chain is an off-target read within a library intended for alpha chains, so its frequency means little. The chain links TRBV6-6 to TRBJ1-5; weak D call: TRBD1 (6 bases). The CDR3 has 15 residues. Germline values: CDR1 MNHNY, CDR2 SVGAGI (reference sequence). V lost 5 bases and J 4 bases, leaving 15 bases between the germline ends. This CDR3 reads CASSPSQGRNQPQHF. CDR3 in DNA: TGTGCCAGCAGTCCCTCTCAGGGGCGGAATCAGCCCCAGCATTTT.

This clonotype qualifies as medium-sized. This beta chain appears as a stray read in a library generated for alpha chains; its size is not informative. The rearrangement joins TRBV20-1 to TRBJ2-3; maybe TRBD2 (6 bases). The CDR3 spans 15 residues. V dropped 3 bases and J dropped 2 bases, with 15 bases sitting between them. The V gene's germline CDR1 is DFQATT and CDR2 SNEGSKA (reference sequence). The CDR3 DNA follows: TGCAGTGCTAGCCGGTCTAGCGTATACACAGATACGCAGTATTTT. Translation: CSASRSSVYTDTQYF.

Many counts were recorded for this clonotype. This beta chain turned up in a library designed for alpha chains; as an off-target read, its abundance says little. The rearrangement uses TRBV25-1 and TRBJ1-1, with 9 bases identical to TRBD1. Unmatched junction bases numbered 11, after V lost 6 bases and J lost 6 bases. The CDR3 contains 15 residues. Germline CDR1 is MGHDK and CDR2 is SYGVNS. This CDR3 is CASSPPNRGLAEAFF. The CDR3 DNA reads as TGTGCCAGCAGCCCACCGAACAGGGGGCTGGCTGAAGCTTTCTTT.